A selection of T cell receptor beta chains follows, all from one sample in a study of shared clonotypes between healthy human individuals. Repertoires were generated with immunoSEQ multiplex PCR, while TCRdb's copy carries only in-frame clones and drops some. The repertoire holds 2 million to 2.5 million clones, with about 94% as singletons. Material for sequencing was naive CD8+ T cells sorted from blood. The receptors here all came from a young man in good health. CDR3s include the opening cysteine and the closing phenylalanine or tryptophan. The D gene is left open where the match is weak. Clone size is given for some rows only: seen once, a few or many times, or a class if the clone is expanded.

>NA|TRBJ2-7|TRBV21-1|NA
CASSYVNEQYF
TGTGCCAGCAGTTACGTGAACGAGCAGTACTTC
>NA|TRBJ1-6|TRBV28|NA
CASSLEGLADSPLHF
TGTGCCAGCAGTCTCGAGGGCTTAGCGGATTCACCCCTCCACTTT
>NA|TRBJ1-2|TRBV5-6|NA
CASSLVQEANYGYTF
TGTGCCAGCAGCTTGGTGCAGGAAGCTAACTATGGCTACACCTTC
>NA|TRBJ2-7|TRBV5-5|TRBD1
CASSLGTDSYEQYF
TGTGCCAGCAGCTTAGGGACAGATTCCTACGAGCAGTACTTC
>NA|TRBJ2-1|TRBV7-9|NA
CASSFGTRLPYNEQFF
TGTGCCAGCAGCTTCGGGACTCGGCTACCGTACAATGAGCAGTTCTTC
>once|TRBJ1-1|TRBV15|TRBD1
CATSLVQGGRDEAFF
TGTGCCACCAGCTTAGTACAGGGGGGGCGGGATGAAGCTTTCTTT
>NA|TRBJ1-1|TRBV7-2|NA
CASSSRWGVNTEAFF
TGTGCCAGCAGTTCTCGTTGGGGTGTAAACACTGAAGCTTTCTTT
>NA|TRBJ2-7|TRBV28|TRBD2
CASRGEGYEQYF
TGTGCCAGCAGAGGGGAGGGCTACGAGCAGTACTTC
>few|TRBJ1-1|TRBV30|NA
CAWRWETGNTEAFF
TGTGCCTGGAGATGGGAGACAGGTAACACTGAAGCTTTCTTT
>NA|TRBJ2-2|TRBV27|NA
CASSSGPDTGELFF
TGTGCCAGCAGTTCAGGACCTGACACCGGGGAGCTGTTTTTT
>NA|TRBJ2-5|TRBV5-1|NA
CASSLGPRKETQYF
TGCGCCAGCAGCTTGGGGCCCCGTAAAGAGACCCAGTACTTC
>NA|TRBJ2-3|TRBV27|TRBD2
CASSGLAGGTDTQYF
TGTGCCAGCAGCGGACTAGCGGGAGGCACAGATACGCAGTATTTT
>NA|TRBJ2-7|TRBV9|TRBD2
CASSLGTSGSSYEQYF
TGTGCCAGCAGCCTAGGGACTAGCGGGAGTTCCTACGAGCAGTACTTC
>once|TRBJ2-1|TRBV29-1|TRBD1
CSVDSLETGAYNEQFF
TGCAGCGTTGATAGCTTGGAGACAGGGGCCTACAATGAGCAGTTCTTC
>once|TRBJ2-5|TRBV6-6|NA
CASGGTLQETQYF
TGTGCCAGCGGGGGGACTCTCCAAGAGACCCAGTACTTC
>NA|TRBJ1-1|TRBV10-3|TRBD1
CAISDAGTGNTEAFF
TGTGCCATCAGTGACGCTGGGACAGGGAACACTGAAGCTTTCTTT